A selection of T cell receptor beta chains follows, all from one sample in a study of shared clonotypes between healthy human individuals. The data were produced by immunoSEQ multiplex PCR, yet TCRdb's version contains in-frame clones alone and is incomplete. This table has about 2.4 million clones, roughly 93% appearing once. Sequences were obtained from naive CD4+ T cells from PBMCs. All receptors derive from a man younger than 35 in good health. Some clones in this sample may be carry-over from other donors' samples. CDR3s include the opening cysteine and the closing phenylalanine or tryptophan. Clone size is stated in some rows and not others, as once, few, many or a class when expanded.

>16|TRBJ2-7|TRBV15|NA
CATSTQPGGRAGEQYF
>15|TRBJ1-2|TRBV19|NA
CASSILGAEVYGYTF
>15|TRBJ2-2|TRBV5-6|NA
CASSWTGVTTGELFF
>14|TRBJ2-3|TRBV4-1|NA
CASSQDRRLDTQYF
>15|TRBJ2-7|TRBV18|NA
CASSPPGTGSYEQYF
>12|TRBJ2-2|TRBV5-1|NA
CASSWADGELFF
>14|TRBJ1-1|TRBV7-2|NA
CASSLARGGTEAFF
>14|TRBJ2-7|TRBV27|NA
CASSRTGNSYEQYF
>15|TRBJ2-1|TRBV5-1|NA
CASSLGLADYNEQFF
>14|TRBJ1-3|TRBV19|NA
CASRAVFSGNTIYF
>13|TRBJ2-1|TRBV11-3|NA
CASSLAAFNEQFF
>14|TRBJ2-4|TRBV7-9|NA
CASSSTGGADIQYF
>15|TRBJ2-6|TRBV2|NA
CASSGLRSGANVLTF
>14|TRBJ2-3|TRBV11-3|NA
CASSFGLSTDTQYF
>15|TRBJ2-5|TRBV28|NA
CASSYGTGFRETQYF
>14|TRBJ1-1|TRBV28|NA
CASRNAEGAGEAFF
>15|TRBJ2-6|TRBV7-9|NA
CASSFEVSGANVLTF
>16|TRBJ2-4|TRBV4-1|NA
CASSGLASLAKNIQYF
>13|TRBJ1-1|TRBV6-5|NA
CASIQAGITEAFF
>15|TRBJ2-1|TRBV5-1|NA
CASSLPGTGRDEQFF
>13|TRBJ2-5|TRBV6-5|NA
CASRDRELGEQYF
>16|TRBJ1-4|TRBV7-3|NA
CASSVGRGSTNEKLFF
>15|TRBJ2-3|TRBV5-1|NA
CASRPQAMSTDTQYF
>17|TRBJ2-1|TRBV9|NA
CASSVATASGPYNEQFF
>15|TRBJ1-4|TRBV4-1|NA
CASSQVGTGPEKLFF
>16|TRBJ2-2|TRBV5-3|NA
CARSLFRGRNPGELFF
>17|TRBJ1-1|TRBV7-3|few
CASSLLPGQPSNTEAFF
>14|TRBJ2-2|TRBV18|NA
CASSRDRSTGELFF
>15|TRBJ1-1|TRBV7-8|once
CASSLAVGGPFEAFF
>15|TRBJ2-7|TRBV13|NA
CASSPNGDRVAEQYF
>15|TRBJ1-2|TRBV7-6|NA
CASSLTRQASYGYTF
>19|TRBJ2-3|TRBV9|once
CASSVRPFGREEETDTQYF
>13|TRBJ1-4|TRBV2|NA
CASRRQGSEKLFF
>16|TRBJ2-1|TRBV25-1|NA
CASSPLNRGSYNEQFF
>15|TRBJ2-3|TRBV7-3|NA
CASSLMGLSMDTQYF